The 13 T cell receptor beta chains below come from one sample, sequenced in a study of memory CD4+ T cells and cytomegalovirus serostatus. The protocol was immunoSEQ multiplex PCR, while the TCRdb copy is restricted to in-frame clones and leaves out a portion. Altogether about 61,000 clones are present, about 81% being singletons, with the ten largest covering more than 0.8%. Single viable CD3+CD4+CD8-CD45RO+ cells were sorted as the memory CD4+ T cells. Sequencing used memory CD4+ T cells from blood. The receptors were sampled from an adult in good health and CMV-seronegative.

The rearrangement joins TRBV5-1 to TRBJ2-7; D ambiguous. The CDR3 runs to 13 residues. Germline V gives CDR1 SGHRS, CDR2 YFSETQ. V was shortened by 5 bases and J by 2 bases, with 11 bases between the two germline ends. The CDR3 DNA is TGCGCCAGCAGGACGGACGGAACCTACGAGCAGTACTTC. This codes for CASRTDGTYEQYF.

This clone has only a few counts. The chain employs TRBV5-3 and TRBJ2-1; TRBD1 matches 8 bases. TRBV5-3 falls under the ORF class, with uncertain function. CDR3 length: 17 amino acids. V was clipped by 4 bases and J by 6 bases; unmatched bases: 15. CDR3 sequence reads: CARSTDRVRTPGNEQFF. CDR3 coding DNA: TGTGCCAGAAGCACGGACAGGGTTAGGACACCCGGCAATGAGCAGTTCTTC.

This sequence joins TRBV7-2 and TRBJ2-3; TRBD2 matches at 9 bases. Germline trimming cut 5 bases from V and 6 bases from J; bases unmatched to any gene: 6. The CDR3 runs 14 residues. Germline CDR1 is SGHTA and CDR2 is FQGNSA. The CDR3 protein is CASSMGLASDTQYF. The CDR3 DNA reads TGTGCCAGCAGCATGGGACTAGCCTCCGATACGCAGTATTTT.

V and J are TRBV5-5 and TRBJ1-4, with D hard to call. The V gene lost 1 base and the J gene lost 0 bases, with 7 bases spanning the gap. The CDR3 is made up of 15 amino acids. Germline CDR1 SGHKS, CDR2 YYEKEE (reference sequence). In DNA, the CDR3 is TGTGCCAGCAGCTTGAGAGATCCAACTAATGAAAAACTGTTTTTT. The encoded protein is CASSLRDPTNEKLFF.

The chain links TRBV11-3 to TRBJ2-1; perhaps TRBD1 as D (6 bases). The CDR3 length is 18 residues. Trimming shortened V by 0 bases and J by 4 bases, and 19 bases separated the two germline ends. CDR1 is SGHNT, CDR2 YENEEA, per germline. CDR3 protein: CASSLDPDQGLGYNEQFF. The CDR3 DNA reads TGTGCCAGCAGCTTAGACCCGGACCAGGGGTTGGGGTACAATGAGCAGTTCTTC.

This rearrangement joins TRBV5-1 to TRBJ2-3, with a possible D match to TRBD2 (5 bases). Germline V lookup: CDR1 SGHRS, CDR2 YFSETQ. V was pared by 0 bases and J by 4 bases, with 9 bases between. The CDR3 is 14 amino acids. CDR3 nucleotide sequence: TGCGCCAGCAGCTTGGGGGTGCGGGCAGATACGCAGTATTTT. This encodes CASSLGVRADTQYF.

The chain is built from TRBV7-9 and TRBJ1-2, with D hard to call. From germline, CDR1 is SEHNR and CDR2 FQNEAQ (reference sequence). The CDR3 is made up of 16 amino acids. V was trimmed by 5 bases and J by 9 bases, leaving 25 bases between them. CDR3 residues: CASSETSGLSKWSYTF. CDR3 coding DNA: TGTGCCAGCAGCGAAACCTCCGGGTTAAGTAAGTGGAGCTACACCTTC.

The V call is TRBV7-9, the J call TRBJ1-2; D is uncertain. The CDR3 is 14 amino acids. Between the trimmed V and J ends, which lost 3 bases and 8 bases, there was a span of 16 bases. Germline-derived CDR1 and CDR2 are SEHNR and FQNEAQ (reference sequence). For the CDR3, the DNA is TGTGCCAGCAGCTTGTCGGCCCTTACTCGGGGCTACACCTTC. This codes for CASSLSALTRGYTF.

This rearrangement joins TRBV5-1 to TRBJ2-1, with 11 bases fitting TRBD2. V lost 7 bases and J lost 7; bases outside the gene matches: 7. Looked up from germline, CDR1 is SGHRS and CDR2 is YFSETQ. The CDR3 runs 14 residues. The DNA of the CDR3 is TGCGCCAGCCGGGGGACTAGCGGTTTGAATGAGCAGTTCTTC. Encoded protein: CASRGTSGLNEQFF.

The chain combines TRBV7-9 with TRBJ2-3; 11 positions match TRBD2. Germline trimming cut 5 bases from V and 3 bases from J; bases unmatched to any gene: 10. Germline V CDR1 and CDR2: SEHNR, FQNEAQ (reference sequence). The length of the CDR3 is 17 residues. The chain's CDR3 is CASSIKLAGESTDTQYF. CDR3 DNA sequence: TGTGCCAGCAGCATTAAACTAGCGGGAGAATCGACAGATACGCAGTATTTT.

This clone was counted once. The gene calls are TRBV28 and TRBJ1-5; 7 bases align to TRBD1. CDR3 length: 15 amino acids. The V and J ends lost 5 bases and 0 bases, in that order; junction bases with no gene match: 4. In germline, CDR1 is MDHEN, CDR2 SYDVKM. This CDR3 is CASSGDRHSNQPQHF. The CDR3 coding sequence is TGTGCCAGCAGTGGGGACAGACATAGCAATCAGCCCCAGCATTTT.

The CDR3 loop is CASSRQGDEQYF. The DNA for the CDR3 is TGTGCCAGCAGCCGACAAGGAGACGAGCAGTACTTC. The chain carries TRBV9 and TRBJ2-7; D not certain. The CDR3 is made up of 12 amino acids. Per the germline V gene, CDR1 is SGDLS and CDR2 is YYNGEE. V was clipped by 4 bases and J by 5 bases, with 10 bases between them. The variable domain in full, with the rest retrieved from reference TRBV9 and TRBJ2-7, is DSGVTQTPKHLITATGQRVTLRCSPRSGDLSVYWYQQSLDQGLQFLIQYYNGEERAKGNILERFSAQQFPDLHSELNLSSLELGDSALYFCASSRQGDEQYFGPGTRLTVT.

J is TRBJ2-7 and V is TRBV7-6; 10 nucleotides agree with TRBD1. This CDR3 comprises 15 residues. The germline V gene encodes CDR1 SGHVS and CDR2 FNYEAQ. The junction had 10 bases not matched to a gene; V was cut back by 5 bases and J by 6 bases. The CDR3 DNA sequence: TGTGCCAGCAGCCCCGGACAGGGGGGTAGTGTCGAGCAGTACTTC. Its protein product is CASSPGQGGSVEQYF.